Listed below are T cell receptor beta chains from one sample, sequenced in a study of type 1 regulatory T cells. These receptors are not linked to any known antigen. TCRdb reprocessed the reads with MiXCR, giving one entry per CDR3 protein. This sample yields tens of thousands of distinct CDR3 sequences, of which more than 9% are seen a single time; roughly 8% belongs to the top ten. The sequencing sample was made of cultured non-Tr1 T cells, either the whole culture or a sorted T cell fraction (not recorded which). Source of these receptors: a human donor in good health. The CDR3 runs from the conserved cysteine through the conserved F or W. The order of the fields is clone size, D gene, CDR3 length, V gene, J gene, CDR3 protein, CDR3 DNA. The D gene is left open where the match is weak. For some rows the clone size is stated as once, few or many, or as a class when expanded; others skip it.

abundance: many
d_gene: TRBD1
len: 16
v_gene: TRBV11-2
j_gene: TRBJ1-1
CDR3aa: CASSFQGTGDNTEAFF
CDR3nt: TGTGCCAGCAGCTTCCAAGGGACAGGGGATAACACTGAAGCTTTCTTT

abundance: many
d_gene: -
len: 13
v_gene: TRBV5-1
j_gene: TRBJ1-2
CDR3aa: CASSSSGDYGYTF
CDR3nt: TGCGCCAGCAGCTCTTCAGGGGACTATGGCTACACCTTC

abundance: many
d_gene: -
len: 15
v_gene: TRBV20-1
j_gene: TRBJ2-7
CDR3aa: CSASGAGAGSYEQYF
CDR3nt: TGCAGTGCTAGTGGGGCCGGGGCTGGGTCCTACGAGCAGTACTTC

abundance: many
d_gene: TRBD1
len: 14
v_gene: TRBV24-1
j_gene: TRBJ1-6
CDR3aa: CATRGQGENSPLHF
CDR3nt: TGTGCCACCCGGGGCCAGGGGGAGAATTCACCCCTCCACTTT

abundance: few
d_gene: -
len: 12
v_gene: TRBV24-1
j_gene: TRBJ1-2
CDR3aa: CATSDNGFGYTF
CDR3nt: TGTGCCACCAGTGATAACGGTTTCGGCTACACCTTC

abundance: few
d_gene: TRBD1
len: 15
v_gene: TRBV20-1
j_gene: TRBJ2-1
CDR3aa: CSARDPQRGHNEQFF
CDR3nt: TGCAGTGCTAGAGATCCGCAGAGGGGGCACAATGAGCAGTTCTTC

abundance: many
d_gene: -
len: 14
v_gene: TRBV12-2
j_gene: TRBJ1-2
CDR3aa: CASRLGEAGEGYTF
CDR3nt: TGTGCAAGTCGCTTAGGGGAGGCAGGGGAAGGCTACACCTTC

abundance: many
d_gene: -
len: 13
v_gene: TRBV5-1
j_gene: TRBJ1-2
CDR3aa: CASSLAANYGYTF
CDR3nt: TGCGCCAGCAGCTTGGCAGCTAACTATGGCTACACCTTC

abundance: many
d_gene: TRBD1
len: 15
v_gene: TRBV3-1
j_gene: TRBJ2-3
CDR3aa: CASSQADRDSDTQYF
CDR3nt: TGTGCCAGCAGCCAAGCGGACAGGGATTCAGATACGCAGTATTTT

abundance: -
d_gene: -
len: 16
v_gene: TRBV18
j_gene: TRBJ2-7
CDR3aa: CASSPLPPTEAYEQYF
CDR3nt: TGTGCCAGCTCACCATTACCCCCGACAGAAGCCTACGAGCAGTACTTC

abundance: many
d_gene: -
len: 15
v_gene: TRBV12-3/TRBV12-4
j_gene: TRBJ1-1
CDR3aa: CASSTNREGNPEAFF
CDR3nt: TGTGCCAGCAGTACCAACAGGGAGGGCAATCCTGAAGCTTTCTTT

abundance: -
d_gene: -
len: 13
v_gene: TRBV27
j_gene: TRBJ2-7
CDR3aa: CASREGYSYEQYF
CDR3nt: TGTGCCAGCAGAGAGGGGTACTCCTACGAGCAGTACTTC

abundance: many
d_gene: TRBD2
len: 15
v_gene: TRBV7-3
j_gene: TRBJ2-5
CDR3aa: CASSYQAGGGETQYF
CDR3nt: TGTGCCAGCAGCTACCAAGCGGGAGGTGGAGAGACCCAGTACTTC

abundance: many
d_gene: -
len: 13
v_gene: TRBV7-3
j_gene: TRBJ2-1
CDR3aa: CASSLNGYGEQFF
CDR3nt: TGTGCCAGCAGCTTAAACGGGTACGGGGAGCAGTTCTTC

abundance: many
d_gene: -
len: 16
v_gene: TRBV14
j_gene: TRBJ2-7
CDR3aa: CASSPTVVTMRYEQYF
CDR3nt: TGTGCCAGCAGCCCCACAGTCGTTACCATGCGATACGAGCAGTACTTC

abundance: many
d_gene: -
len: 16
v_gene: TRBV14
j_gene: TRBJ2-3
CDR3aa: CASSQDLGGTGDTQYF
CDR3nt: TGTGCCAGCAGCCAAGATCTGGGGGGCACAGGGGATACGCAGTATTTT

abundance: -
d_gene: -
len: 14
v_gene: TRBV7-2
j_gene: TRBJ1-5
CDR3aa: CASSLSSSNQPQHF
CDR3nt: TGTGCCAGCAGCTTAAGCAGTAGCAATCAGCCCCAGCATTTT

abundance: many
d_gene: -
len: 14
v_gene: TRBV20-1
j_gene: TRBJ2-5
CDR3aa: CSAPLSVPQETQYF
CDR3nt: TGCAGTGCCCCCCTATCAGTGCCGCAAGAGACCCAGTACTTC

abundance: -
d_gene: -
len: 14
v_gene: TRBV11-2
j_gene: TRBJ1-2
CDR3aa: CTSSLGTGRYGYTF
CDR3nt: TGTACCAGCAGCTTAGGAACGGGGAGGTATGGCTACACCTTC

abundance: -
d_gene: -
len: 13
v_gene: TRBV12-3/TRBV12-4
j_gene: TRBJ1-1
CDR3aa: CASSSGRGTEAFF
CDR3nt: TGTGCCAGCAGTTCGGGGAGAGGCACTGAAGCTTTCTTT

abundance: many
d_gene: TRBD1
len: 13
v_gene: TRBV5-1
j_gene: TRBJ2-3
CDR3aa: CASSFTGGDTQYF
CDR3nt: TGCGCCAGCAGCTTCACAGGGGGAGATACGCAGTATTTT

abundance: few
d_gene: TRBD2
len: 14
v_gene: TRBV20-1
j_gene: TRBJ2-7
CDR3aa: CSARESGRVYEQYF
CDR3nt: TGCAGTGCGCGGGAGAGCGGGAGGGTCTACGAGCAGTACTTC

abundance: -
d_gene: -
len: 15
v_gene: TRBV10-3
j_gene: TRBJ2-3
CDR3aa: CAISESTRSADTQYF
CDR3nt: TGTGCCATCAGTGAGTCGACAAGGTCAGCAGATACGCAGTATTTT

abundance: -
d_gene: TRBD2
len: 18
v_gene: TRBV20-1
j_gene: TRBJ2-3
CDR3aa: CSATTGSWASGSTDTQYF
CDR3nt: TGCAGTGCCACCACAGGGTCATGGGCTAGCGGGTCAACAGATACGCAGTATTTT

abundance: -
d_gene: -
len: 15
v_gene: TRBV5-1
j_gene: TRBJ1-5
CDR3aa: CASSSEGGRGQPQHF
CDR3nt: TGCGCCAGCAGTTCGGAGGGGGGGCGCGGCCAGCCCCAGCATTTT

abundance: many
d_gene: -
len: 12
v_gene: TRBV6-6
j_gene: TRBJ2-4
CDR3aa: CASSTPGNIQYF
CDR3nt: TGTGCCAGCAGTACACCTGGGAACATTCAGTACTTC